Listed below are T cell receptor beta chains from one sample, sequenced in a study of brain T cells in children with intractable seizures. TCRdb's table, derived via immunoSEQ multiplex PCR, lists solely in-frame clones and lacks some. The sample records about 5,200 clones, around 92% being singletons. Sequencing was performed on resected brain tissue, taken at surgery. The receptors originated from a boy younger than two with focal cortical dysplasia and intractable seizures. The CDR3 runs from the conserved cysteine through the conserved F or W. A D gene is named only where the DNA matches it firmly. Size is omitted from some rows. Given values are once, few, many or a class for expanded clones.

17	once	TRBV28	TRBJ2-3	-	TGTGCCAGCAGTTCTCGGTGGCGGGGGCCTAGCACAGATACGCAGTATTTT	CASSSRWRGPSTDTQYF
16	once	TRBV6-1	TRBJ1-5	-	TGTGCCAGCAGTGAAACCTACGGGAGGGGCAATCAGCCCCAGCATTTT	CASSETYGRGNQPQHF
15	-	TRBV11-3	TRBJ2-1	-	TGTGCCAGCAGCTTAGTGCCTAGCTCCTACAATGAGCAGTTCTTC	CASSLVPSSYNEQFF
15	-	TRBV6-1	TRBJ1-5	-	TGTGCCAGCAGTGAAGCTCGCAGGGCCCATCAGCCCCAGCATTTT	CASSEARRAHQPQHF
8	-	TRBV23-1	TRBJ1-1	-	TGCGCCAGCAAATCGGCTTTCTTT	CASKSAFF
11	-	TRBV7-9	TRBJ1-1	TRBD1	TGTGCCAGCAGCCTACAGGGGGAAGCTTTCTTT	CASSLQGEAFF
13	-	TRBV7-2	TRBJ2-7	-	TGTGCCAGCAGCATTGAGACAGCCTCGAAGCAGTACTTC	CASSIETASKQYF
16	-	TRBV11-2	TRBJ1-4	-	TGTGCCAGCAGCTTAGCCTCAGGGTTTTTAAATGAAAAACTGTTTTTT	CASSLASGFLNEKLFF
15	-	TRBV2	TRBJ1-5	-	TGTGCCAGCAGCTCCACGGGACCCCTAAATCAGCCCCAGCATTTT	CASSSTGPLNQPQHF
13	-	TRBV19	TRBJ1-1	-	TGTGCCAGTAGTATTTGGGGAGGGACTGAAGCTTTCTTT	CASSIWGGTEAFF
17	-	TRBV27	TRBJ2-1	TRBD2	TGTGCCAGCAGGGAGGGGACTAGCGGGAGGTTCTACAATGAGCAGTTCTTC	CASREGTSGRFYNEQFF
14	-	TRBV21-1	TRBJ2-1	-	TGTGCCAGCAGCAAAGAGCCTAGCGTGTATGAGCAGTTCTTC	CASSKEPSVYEQFF
13	-	TRBV6-2/TRBV6-3	TRBJ1-2	-	TGTGCCAGCAGTTACTTGGAGGGATCAGGCTACACCTTC	CASSYLEGSGYTF
15	-	TRBV4-1	TRBJ2-1	TRBD1	TGCGCCAGCAGCCAAGATAGGACAGGGAACAATGAGCAGTTCTTC	CASSQDRTGNNEQFF
16	-	TRBV9	TRBJ1-3	-	TGTGCCAGCAGCGCCGACTACAGGGTTGGGTATGACACCATATATTTT	CASSADYRVGYDTIYF
12	-	TRBV28	TRBJ2-2	-	TGTGCCAGCTCAGGGTACACCGGGGAGCTGTTTTTT	CASSGYTGELFF
15	-	TRBV11-3	TRBJ2-1	-	TGTGCCAGCAGCTCCTCCCCTAGCGACTACGCCGTGCAGTTCTTC	CASSSSPSDYAVQFF
19	-	TRBV9	TRBJ2-1	-	TGTGCCAGCAATTCTGGGCGGTTCGGTCCTCTTCCCTCGGTAAATGAGCAGTTCTTC	CASNSGRFGPLPSVNEQFF
13	once	TRBV5-6	TRBJ2-5	TRBD1	TGTGCCAGCAGCTTGACAGGGGGGAAGACCCAGTACTTC	CASSLTGGKTQYF
16	-	TRBV9	TRBJ2-1	-	TGTGCCAGCAGCGTAGACCTCGGACAGTTCTACAATGAGCAGTTCTTC	CASSVDLGQFYNEQFF
16	once	TRBV7-2	TRBJ1-2	TRBD1	TGTGCCAGCAGCTTATATCCGGCAGGGGGGAACTATGGCTACACCTTC	CASSLYPAGGNYGYTF
17	-	TRBV2	TRBJ2-3	-	TGTGCCAGCAGGGGCAGAGTCCGGGACTTCAGCACAGATACGCAGTATTTT	CASRGRVRDFSTDTQYF
13	once	TRBV14	TRBJ1-1	-	TGTGCCAGCAGCCAAGGGAATGCGGCTGAAGCTTTCTTT	CASSQGNAAEAFF
13	-	TRBV2	TRBJ1-2	TRBD1	TGTGCCAGCAGTGGGGACAGGGTTTATGGCTACACCTTC	CASSGDRVYGYTF
15	-	TRBV28	TRBJ1-6	-	TGTGCCAGCAGTCCGCTTAGCTCCTATAATTCACCCCTCCACTTT	CASSPLSSYNSPLHF
15	-	TRBV25-1	TRBJ2-1	TRBD2	TGTGCCAGCAGGGTCTGGACTAGCGGGAGGGGTGAGCAGTTCTTC	CASRVWTSGRGEQFF
13	-	TRBV6-2/TRBV6-3	TRBJ2-7	-	TGTGCCAGCAGTTACTCGTCCGCCTACGAGCAGTACTTC	CASSYSSAYEQYF
16	-	TRBV7-2	TRBJ1-2	TRBD1	TGTGCCAGCAGCTTAGGTGATAGCAGGGGGGACTATGGCTACACCTTC	CASSLGDSRGDYGYTF
16	few	TRBV4-2	TRBJ2-3	TRBD2	TGTGCCAGCAGCGGATTAGCGGGTGGGAGCACAGATACGCAGTATTTT	CASSGLAGGSTDTQYF
21	-	TRBV4-1	TRBJ1-1	TRBD1	TGCGCCAGCAGCCAAGATGTGACCTATCTAACAGGGGCGACAATGAACACTGAAGCTTTCTTT	CASSQDVTYLTGATMNTEAFF
12	-	TRBV2	TRBJ1-5	-	TGTGCCAGCAGTGTCCCAGGTCAGCCCCAGCATTTT	CASSVPGQPQHF
16	-	TRBV11-2	TRBJ2-1	-	TGTGCCAGCAGCCACACGGTCGGCCCGTCGCGGTGGGAGCAGTTCTTC	CASSHTVGPSRWEQFF
14	-	TRBV11-2	TRBJ1-4	TRBD1	TGTGCCAGCAGCCCCGACAGGGCGGATGAAAAACTGTTTTTT	CASSPDRADEKLFF
16	-	TRBV28	TRBJ2-6	-	TGTGCCAGCAGTTTGGGGGGCAGGGTTGGGGCCAACGTCCTGACTTTC	CASSLGGRVGANVLTF
14	-	TRBV27	TRBJ2-5	-	TGTGCCAGCAGTCCTAAACTAGCCCAAGAGACCCAGTACTTC	CASSPKLAQETQYF
15	-	TRBV5-6	TRBJ1-5	-	TGTGCCAGCAGCACGACAGGCCAGAAGTGTCAGCCCCAGCATTTT	CASSTTGQKCQPQHF
17	-	TRBV4-2	TRBJ2-5	TRBD2	TGTGCCAGCAGCCAAGTCCTTAGCGGGGGGGCCGGGGAGACCCAGTACTTC	CASSQVLSGGAGETQYF